One and the same sample provided the 32 T cell receptor beta chains below, sequenced in a study of regulatory T cells in long-lasting Graves disease. Through Arm-PCR of CDR3 regions and iRepertoire HTBI primers, TCR beta libraries were built. TCRdb passed the multiplex PCR reads through MiXCR, listing each CDR3 protein once. The sample lists almost 450,000 distinct CDR3 sequences, less than 20% seen once, with around 10% in the top ten. Time point reported: newly diagnosed GD, antithyroid drugs for less than 3 months. The TCR library was prepared using RNA isolated from PBMCs. This same sample was also taken into another study, of T cells in Graves' hyperthyroidism and ophthalmopathy.

Sequencing was performed on peripheral blood mononuclear cells (PBMCs), taken at new diagnosis, from a patient treated with antithyroid drugs. The receptor source for this set is a woman aged 25 to 45 with Graves disease.

This clonotype has a handful of counts. The junction departs from the called germline gene at one end, perhaps through a read error. The rearrangement links TRBV6-1 to TRBJ1-6; no reliable D call. Germline V gene sequence: CDR1 MNHNS, CDR2 SASEGT. The CDR3 totals 13 residues. The CDR3 reads CASSEGSVVSEDF. For the CDR3, the DNA is TGTGCCAGCAGTGAAGGGTCCGTCGTAAGTGAGGACTTT.

In regard to this clonotype: An end of the junction does not agree with germline; a read error may underlie this. The DNA of the CDR3 is TGTGCCAGTAGTCATCCTGGGGGGGGGTACAGTGAGCAGTTCTTC. Its translation: CASSHPGGGYSEQFF. The chain is built from TRBV28 and TRBJ2-1; 7 nucleotides match TRBD2. Germline V gene sequence: CDR1 MDHEN, CDR2 SYDVKM. This CDR3 comprises 15 residues.

This clonotype was counted many times. V and J are TRBV11-2 and TRBJ2-7; the D gene is possibly TRBD2 (5 bases). Germline V lookup: CDR1 SGHAT, CDR2 FQNNGV. The V and J ends lost 3 bases and 9 bases respectively, with 15 bases between them. CDR3 length: 13 amino acids. The CDR3 DNA reads TGTGCCAGCAGCTTGGGAGATGGAACGTGGCAGTACTTC. This translates into CASSLGDGTWQYF.

The chain carries TRBV20-1 and TRBJ2-7; D remains ambiguous. This CDR3 comprises 11 residues. Looked up from germline, CDR1 is DFQATT and CDR2 is SNEGSKA (reference sequence). V gave up 2 bases and J gave up 4 bases, with 6 bases separating them. CDR3 protein: CSARSTYEQYF. The CDR3 region has the DNA TGCAGTGCTAGATCGACGTACGAGCAGTACTTC.

This clonotype was recorded many times. The gene calls are TRBV7-3 and TRBJ2-3, with 8 nucleotides matching TRBD1. Looked up from germline, CDR1 is SGHTA and CDR2 is FQGTGA. This CDR3 has 15 amino acids. Germline trimming cut 3 bases from V and 6 bases from J; bases unmatched to any gene: 8. This CDR3 reads CASSLGTGNLDTQYF. CDR3 bases: TGTGCCAGCAGCTTGGGGACAGGAAATTTGGATACGCAGTATTTT.

The sample holds many counts of this clonotype. The chain is built from TRBV11-2 and TRBJ2-3; TRBD2 matches at 8 bases. V trimming: 5 bases; J trimming: 6 bases; junction bases outside the gene matches: 10. Germline assignment: CDR1 SGHAT and CDR2 FQNNGV. This CDR3 is 15 amino acids long. The CDR3: CASSPLAGNTDTQYF. The CDR3 coding sequence is TGTGCCAGCAGCCCATTAGCGGGGAACACGGATACGCAGTATTTT.

This clonotype has only a few counts. The chain's CDR3 is CASSREAGDGSNEQFF. Written as DNA, the CDR3 is TGTGCCAGCTCACGCGAAGCGGGAGATGGTTCCAATGAGCAGTTCTTC. This chain uses TRBV18 with TRBJ2-1, with 8 bases lining up with TRBD2. The CDR3 is 16 amino acids. Germline CDR1 is KGHSH and CDR2 is LQKENI. Trimming at V came to 4 bases and at J to 6 bases, leaving 11 bases not matched to a gene.

At least ten counts were recorded for this clonotype. This sequence joins TRBV28 and TRBJ1-5; D remains unclear. V was trimmed by 2 bases and J by 7 bases, leaving 18 bases between them. The CDR3 loop spans 16 amino acids. CDR1 is MDHEN and CDR2 is SYDVKM in the germline V gene. The CDR3 bases are TGTGCCAGCAGTTTAAAGGTCGGAAAGAGCAGACAGCCCCAGCATTTT. It is translated as CASSLKVGKSRQPQHF.

Many counts were recorded for this clonotype. Here the CDR3 reads CASSPGTGFAGYTF. The CDR3 DNA sequence: TGTGCCAGCAGCCCCGGGACAGGGTTCGCTGGCTACACCTTC. The chain joins TRBV12-3 or TRBV12-4 to TRBJ1-2; TRBD1 matches at 9 bases. The CDR3 sequence is 14 residues long. After removal of 6 bases from V and 7 bases from J, the junction contained 9 bases not matched to a gene.

This clonotype was picked up a small number of times. The J gene is TRBJ2-1, the V gene TRBV19; no firm D call. Germline V gene data show CDR1 as LNHDA and CDR2 as SQIVND (reference sequence). The CDR3 consists of 14 residues. The V end was cut by 0 bases, the J end by 4 bases, with 7 bases between. This CDR3 is CASSIDGMYNEQFF. CDR3 DNA: TGTGCCAGTAGTATAGACGGAATGTACAATGAGCAGTTCTTC.

About this clonotype: Germline and junction disagree at one end, which may indicate a read error. The chain carries TRBV7-6 and TRBJ2-7; 9 bases are a match to TRBD2. CDR1 and CDR2 (germline): SGHVS, FNYEAQ. The CDR3 runs 16 residues. The CDR3 DNA follows: TGCGCCAGCAGCCCGTCGGGGCTAGCGGGACTTTACGAGCAGTACTTC. Amino acid sequence: CASSPSGLAGLYEQYF.

At least ten counts were recorded for this clonotype. This chain connects TRBV5-4 to TRBJ2-3; 8 nucleotides agree with TRBD1. CDR3 length: 16 amino acids. Germline V gene sequence: CDR1 SGHNT, CDR2 YYREEE (reference sequence). The ends lost 4 bases at V and 1 base at J; junction bases unmatched: 8. The CDR3 sequence: CASSKRQGMGTDTQYF. DNA of the CDR3: TGTGCCAGCAGCAAGAGACAGGGGATGGGCACAGATACGCAGTATTTT.

Many counts were recorded for this clonotype. The V and J genes are TRBV12-3 or TRBV12-4 and TRBJ2-5, with D maybe TRBD2 (6 bases). The V end was cut by 6 bases, the J end by 3 bases, with 11 bases between. The CDR3 consists of 13 residues. The CDR3 bases are TGTGCCAGCAGGCGACTAGAAGAAGAGACCCAGTACTTC. Translation: CASRRLEEETQYF.

This clonotype was recorded at least ten times. The rearrangement joins TRBV28 to TRBJ1-5; TRBD1 agrees at 11 bases. Germline CDR1 reads MDHEN; CDR2 reads SYDVKM. V was clipped by 6 bases and J by 7 bases; unmatched bases: 8. CDR3 length equals 15 residues. The CDR3 loop is CASRFEGTGGQPQHF. The CDR3 DNA reads TGTGCCAGCAGATTCGAGGGGACAGGGGGACAGCCCCAGCATTTT.

This clonotype was seen only a few times. CDR3 amino acids: CSAIAGSPINQPQHF. The CDR3 DNA is TGCAGTGCCATTGCGGGGTCTCCGATCAATCAGCCCCAGCATTTT. The V call is TRBV20-1, the J call TRBJ1-5; no definite D call. The germline V and J ends were trimmed by 6 bases and 3 bases, with 18 bases remaining between them. CDR3 length: 15 residues. Germline CDR1 and CDR2: DFQATT and SNEGSKA (reference sequence).

This clonotype was detected many times. The rearrangement links TRBV5-8 to TRBJ1-2; tentatively, D is TRBD1 (6 bases). CDR3 size: 13 residues. CDR1 is SGHTS, CDR2 YDEGEE, per germline. Trimming pared 9 bases from V and 3 bases from J, leaving 15 bases between. This CDR3 reads CAIKGGVHYGYTF. The CDR3 DNA is TGTGCCATCAAAGGGGGGGTGCACTATGGCTACACCTTC.

This clonotype has at least ten counts. This sequence joins TRBV2 and TRBJ2-3; maybe TRBD2 (5 bases). Germline V lookup: CDR1 SNHLY, CDR2 FYNNEI. This CDR3 region has 16 residues. With 6 bases removed from V and 6 bases from J, the gap between germline ends came to 22 bases. CDR3 nucleotide sequence: TGTGCCAGCAGCGCCCCGCCCGGGCTAGCCTCCGATACGCAGTATTTT. This encodes CASSAPPGLASDTQYF.

This clonotype was counted many times. The rearrangement uses TRBV19 and TRBJ2-5; 10 nucleotides match TRBD2. The CDR3 sequence is 18 residues long. CDR1 is LNHDA and CDR2 is SQIVND in the germline V gene (reference sequence). Trimming cost V 7 bases and J 3 bases; bases outside gene matches: 17. The CDR3 DNA is TGTGCCAGTAAAAGCGGGAGGGCCCCTGCCCCGATCAAAGAGACCCAGTACTTC. Translated, it gives CASKSGRAPAPIKETQYF.

The chain combines TRBV20-1 with TRBJ2-1; 8 bases are a match to TRBD2. From germline, CDR1 is DFQATT and CDR2 SNEGSKA (reference sequence). CDR3 length equals 18 residues. J gave up 3 bases and V 1 base, and 14 bases lay outside the gene matches. In DNA, the CDR3 is TGCAGTGCTAGAGTTCAGGGTGGGTCTAGCGGGTACTACAATGAGCAGTTCTTC. This codes for CSARVQGGSSGYYNEQFF.

This clonotype was found a few times. The chain couples TRBV7-8 to TRBJ1-1; the D is unclear. Germline V gene data show CDR1 as SGHVS and CDR2 as FQNEAQ. V lost 6 bases to trimming and J lost 1 base, with 21 bases between them. This CDR3 spans 17 amino acids. CDR3 coding DNA: TGTGCCAGCAGATCGGGTATTCGGGGTAGGGAGAACACTGAAGCTTTCTTT. This sequence encodes CASRSGIRGRENTEAFF.

This clonotype was picked up many times. The germline gene is not matched at one end of the junction; a read error may be the cause. The genes are TRBV7-7 and TRBJ1-2; D is possibly TRBD1 (6 bases). This CDR3 is built from 17 residues. CDR1 and CDR2 from the germline V gene are SSHAT and FNYEAQ (reference sequence). In DNA, the CDR3 is TGTGCTAGCAGCTTCAGACTCAGGGGCGGAGACCCTATGGACTACACCTTC. Protein: CASSFRLRGGDPMDYTF. Drawing the rest from reference TRBV7-7 and TRBJ1-2, the complete variable domain is GAGVSQSPRYKVTKRGQDVTLRCDPISSHATLYWYQQALGQGPEFLTYFNYEAQPDKSGLPSDRFSAERPEGSISTLTIQRTEQRDSAMYRCASSFRLRGGDPMDYTFGSGTRLTVV.

This clonotype was picked up many times. V and J are TRBV7-3 and TRBJ1-1; D is unclear. The ends were cut back, 2 bases at V and 1 base at J, with 5 bases in the middle. Per germline, CDR1 SGHTA and CDR2 FQGTGA. The CDR3 extends over 13 amino acids. Here the CDR3 DNA reads TGTGCCAGCAGCTTACTGCAGAACACTGAAGCTTTCTTT. As protein: CASSLLQNTEAFF.

This clonotype was counted many times. The rearrangement uses TRBV2 and TRBJ1-5; D is uncertain. This CDR3 spans 13 amino acids. Germline V lookup: CDR1 SNHLY, CDR2 FYNNEI. Trimming left V 6 bases short and J 6 bases short, with 12 bases between. CDR3 loop: CASRGPGGQPQHF. The CDR3 coding sequence is TGTGCCAGCAGGGGCCCGGGCGGTCAGCCCCAGCATTTT. The variable domain in full, with the rest retrieved from reference TRBV2 and TRBJ1-5, is EPEVTQTPSHQVTQMGQEVILRCVPISNHLYFYWYRQILGQKVEFLVSFYNNEISEKSEIFDDQFSVERPDGSNFTLKIRSTKLEDSAMYFCASRGPGGQPQHFGDGTRLSIL.

This clonotype was observed once. This probably arose from a read error, given a far larger clone one base away. The chain has TRBV6-1 and TRBJ2-1, with 9 bases aligning to TRBD2. Germline V lookup: CDR1 MNHNS, CDR2 SASEGT. V was clipped by 5 bases and J by 8 bases; unmatched bases: 28. The CDR3 is 21 residues long. The CDR3 sequence: CASSPLGARNGLAIKMDEQFF. CDR3 nucleotide sequence: TGTGCCAGCAGTCCACTCGGGGCCCGTAACGGACTAGCGATCAAGATGGATGAGCAGTTCTTC.

This clonotype was seen repeatedly, ten times or more. The genes are TRBV7-2 and TRBJ2-2; TRBD2 aligns across 8 bases. CDR3 length: 14 amino acids. Trimming at V came to 2 bases and at J to 7 bases, leaving 3 bases not matched to a gene. The germline gives CDR1 SGHTA, CDR2 FQGNSA. For the CDR3, the DNA is TGTGCCAGCAGCTTAATAAGCGGGGGCGGGGAGCTGTTTTTT. Its protein is CASSLISGGGELFF.

A few counts support this clonotype. The V call is TRBV29-1, the J call TRBJ2-2; the D is unclear. Germline values: CDR1 SQVTM, CDR2 ANQGSEA. The germline V and J ends were trimmed by 7 bases and 8 bases, with 8 bases remaining between them. The CDR3 consists of 10 residues. The CDR3 nucleotides read TGCAGCGGGCTGTCGGGGGAGCTGTTTTTT. Translated, it gives CSGLSGELFF.

This clonotype was seen ten or more times. The gene calls are TRBV13 and TRBJ2-7; D may match TRBD1 or TRBD2 (5 bases each). V was pared by 1 base and J by 4 bases, with 14 bases between. In germline, CDR1 is PRHDT, CDR2 FYEKMQ (reference sequence). This CDR3 region has 15 residues. The CDR3 protein is CASSLEPAGAYEQYF. CDR3 nucleotides: TGTGCCAGCAGCTTAGAACCGGCCGGGGCTTACGAGCAGTACTTC.

This clonotype was seen many times. J is TRBJ1-1 and V is TRBV20-1; possibly TRBD1 for D (6 bases). CDR1 is DFQATT, CDR2 SNEGSKA, per germline (reference sequence). V lost 3 bases and J 0 bases, leaving 17 bases between the germline ends. This CDR3 region has 16 residues. The CDR3 DNA follows: TGCAGTGCTAGGAGAGGTAGGGGGGGTATGAACACTGAAGCTTTCTTT. Amino acids: CSARRGRGGMNTEAFF.

Concerning this clonotype itself: With a much larger clone just one base away, this may be a read error. The genes are TRBV20-1 and TRBJ1-4, with 7 positions matching TRBD1. The length of the CDR3 is 17 residues. Germline V gives CDR1 DFQATT, CDR2 SNEGSKA (reference sequence). The CDR3, as DNA: TGCAGTGCTAGAGATTGGTCTACAGGGGTGTCTAATGAAAATCTGTTTTTT. Translating gives CSARDWSTGVSNENLFF.

This clonotype was recorded at least ten times. The chain has TRBV9 and TRBJ1-1, with a tentative D call TRBD1 (6 bases). The CDR3 runs 17 residues. Per the germline V gene, CDR1 is SGDLS and CDR2 is YYNGEE. Trimming cost V 0 bases and J 0 bases, with 15 bases left between them. This CDR3 reads CASSVAGTTIMNTEAFF. Here the CDR3 DNA reads TGTGCCAGCAGCGTAGCCGGGACAACGATAATGAACACTGAAGCTTTCTTT.

This clonotype was observed many times. The rearrangement uses TRBV7-9 and TRBJ2-7; TRBD2 aligns across 7 bases. The trim removed 2 bases at V and 5 bases at J, leaving 6 bases unmatched. Per the germline V gene, CDR1 is SEHNR and CDR2 is FQNEAQ (reference sequence). The length of the CDR3 is 14 residues. The CDR3 DNA sequence: TGTGCCAGCAGCTTATGGGAGGGCCCTCACGAGCAGTACTTC. Amino acids: CASSLWEGPHEQYF.

There are a few counts of this clonotype. This chain connects TRBV24-1 to TRBJ1-2; weak D call: TRBD1 (5 bases). Germline V gene sequence: CDR1 KGHDR, CDR2 SFDVKD. CDR3 length: 13 residues. The V gene lost 2 bases and the J gene lost 2 bases, with 5 bases spanning the gap. The CDR3 spells CATSDWGNYGYTF. The CDR3 bases are TGTGCCACCAGTGATTGGGGCAACTATGGCTACACCTTC.